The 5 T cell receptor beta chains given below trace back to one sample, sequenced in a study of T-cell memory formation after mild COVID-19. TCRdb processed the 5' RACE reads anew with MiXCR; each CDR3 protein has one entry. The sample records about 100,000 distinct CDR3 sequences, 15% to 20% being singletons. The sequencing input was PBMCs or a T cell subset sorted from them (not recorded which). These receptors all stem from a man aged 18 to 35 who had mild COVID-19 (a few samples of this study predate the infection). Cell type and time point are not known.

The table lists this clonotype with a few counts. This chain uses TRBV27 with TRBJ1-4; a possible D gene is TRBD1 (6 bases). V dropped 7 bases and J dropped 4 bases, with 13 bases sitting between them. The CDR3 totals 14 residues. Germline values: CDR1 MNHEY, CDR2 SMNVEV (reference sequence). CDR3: CASKLGHHNEKLFF. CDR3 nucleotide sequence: TGTGCCAGCAAGTTGGGACACCATAATGAAAAACTGTTTTTT.

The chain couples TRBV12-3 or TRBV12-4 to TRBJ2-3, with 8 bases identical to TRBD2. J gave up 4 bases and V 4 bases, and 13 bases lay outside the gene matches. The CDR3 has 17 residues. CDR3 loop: CASSWGWRGAWSDTQYF. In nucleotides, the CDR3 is TGTGCCAGCAGTTGGGGGTGGCGGGGGGCCTGGTCAGATACGCAGTATTTT.

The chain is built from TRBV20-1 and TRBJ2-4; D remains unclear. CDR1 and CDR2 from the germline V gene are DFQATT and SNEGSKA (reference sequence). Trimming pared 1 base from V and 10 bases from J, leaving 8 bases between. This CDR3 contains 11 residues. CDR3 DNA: TGCAGTGCTAGAGTCGGCCCGATTCAGTACTTC. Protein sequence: CSARVGPIQYF.

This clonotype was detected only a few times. The CDR3 DNA reads as TGTGCCATTCGGAGAGGGCTACTCCAAGAGACCCAGTACTTC. Its protein product is CAIRRGLLQETQYF. The chain links TRBV6-2 or TRBV6-3 to TRBJ2-5; a weak D match, TRBD2 (5 bases). V dropped 10 bases and J dropped 1 base, with 16 bases sitting between them. The germline CDR1 and CDR2 sequences are MNHEY and SVGEGT. CDR3 length: 14 amino acids.

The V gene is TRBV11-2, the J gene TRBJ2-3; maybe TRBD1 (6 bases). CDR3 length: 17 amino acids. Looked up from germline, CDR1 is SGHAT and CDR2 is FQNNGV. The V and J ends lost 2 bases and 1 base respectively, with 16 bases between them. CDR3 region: CASSLRGPGAGTDTQYF. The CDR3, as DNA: TGTGCCAGCAGCTTAAGGGGCCCAGGGGCTGGCACAGATACGCAGTATTTT.